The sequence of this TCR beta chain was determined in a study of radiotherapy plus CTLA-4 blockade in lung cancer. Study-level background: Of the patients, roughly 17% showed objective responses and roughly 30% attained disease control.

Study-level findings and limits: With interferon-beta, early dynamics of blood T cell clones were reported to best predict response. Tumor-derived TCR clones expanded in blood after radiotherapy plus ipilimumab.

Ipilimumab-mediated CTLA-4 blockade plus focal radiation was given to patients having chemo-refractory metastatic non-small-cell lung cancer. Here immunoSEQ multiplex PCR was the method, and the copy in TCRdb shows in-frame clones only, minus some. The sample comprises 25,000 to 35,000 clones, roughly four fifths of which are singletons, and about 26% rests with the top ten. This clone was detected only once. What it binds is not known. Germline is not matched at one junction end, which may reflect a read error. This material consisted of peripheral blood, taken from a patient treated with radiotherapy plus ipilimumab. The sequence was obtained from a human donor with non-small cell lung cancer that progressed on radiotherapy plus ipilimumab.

CDR3 protein: CASSEDIYEQYF. In DNA, the CDR3 is TGTGCCAGCAGCGAAGATATCTACGAGCAGTACTTC. The chain has TRBV6-1 and TRBJ2-7; D gene ambiguous. The length of the CDR3 is 12 residues. Germline V CDR1 and CDR2: MNHNS, SASEGT.